This T cell receptor (beta chain) was sequenced for a study of cytomegalovirus exposure and HLA in healthy donors listed by TCRdb under 2017. Background on the whole study: According to a later analysis, the approximately 130 validation repertoires were produced on the same platform as the 666 repertoires of the first cohort. The study combined high-throughput TCR immunosequencing, statistical association of individual TCRs with disease status, and machine learning to predict cytomegalovirus infection status. Besides the first cohort of 550 to 750 subjects, a separate validation cohort made up of 120 different subjects was used. The study aimed to test whether cataloging public T cell receptors could reveal signatures of past pathogen exposure. The study at large found these results: A total of 150 to 200 TCR beta chains were listed by the study as associated with cytomegalovirus. The authors suggested that the approach could potentially be generalized to other disease states and immunological phenotypes. In vitro tests confirmed that a few of the cytomegalovirus-associated TCR beta chains recognize cytomegalovirus antigens. The classifier was reported to diagnose cytomegalovirus status with high specificity and sensitivity in both the original and validation cohorts. A later analysis had no HLA typing for the validation cohort, so co-occurrence there was scored across all 130 or so repertoires. While some public TCRs were present in many individuals, most TCR sequences turned up only very rarely across donors. Subsequent analysis determined that TCRs grouped into clusters in the first cohort also showed a tendency toward co-occurrence across the 130 or so validation repertoires, and roughly 94% of cluster scores exceeded 0.

This clone has just a few counts. Its antigen specificity is not known. The sample holds no much larger clone one base away, and base qualities are not on file. Separate from the approximately 700-subject first cohort, the validation cohort of more than 90 subjects was the group to which the donors belonged. Receptors were amplified or captured by the immunoSEQ multiplex PCR assay. The original pipeline was this. To diagnose cytomegalovirus status from the catalog of TCR beta chain sequences, a statistical classification framework was built. This immuneACCESS table, as held by TCRdb, lists in-frame sequences with V and J called but not all clones. Of the missing ones, under half trace to an unresolved V gene in checked studies; the others have no known cause. V, J and clone size were drawn from that table, and D and trimming were deduced from the DNA. The sample profile shows more than 95,000 clones; 90% to 97% of them were found once. About 1.7% of the sample is taken by the ten largest.

According to the germline V gene (reference sequence), CDR1 reads GTSNPN and CDR2 reads SVGIG. The germline V and J ends show losses of 4 bases and 4 bases respectively, and no gene match explains 9 bases of the junction. Its CDR3 holds 16 amino acids, cysteine through phenylalanine. Only the CDR3 part of the read is kept: 48 bases, read in frame from the first base. Sequenced sample: PBMCs. Recombination connected TRBV30 to TRBJ2-7; 14 bases in between match TRBD2. The TCR was taken from a man aged 18 to 30 in good health and CMV-seronegative. The bases read TGTGCCTGGACAGGGACTAGCGGGAGTATGGGTTACGAGCAGTACTTC. Its amino acids are CAWTGTSGSMGYEQYF.